This TCR beta chain originates from a study of control samples from healthy donors and cancer patients. Germline V gives CDR1 LNHDA, CDR2 SQIVND (reference sequence). V was pared by 2 bases and J by 0 bases, with 16 bases between. The CDR3 has 17 residues. Generated by immunoSEQ multiplex PCR, the TCRdb table keeps only in-frame clones and is missing some. The table lists 65,000 to 80,000 clones, around nine tenths of them singletons. What was sequenced was PBMCs. The TCR was taken from a woman between 45 and 65 years old with colorectal cancer. This rearrangement joins TRBV19 to TRBJ1-2; D uncertain. Here the CDR3 reads CASSIRAADAANYGYTF. The CDR3, as DNA: TGTGCCAGTAGTATAAGGGCAGCTGACGCTGCTAACTATGGCTACACCTTC.